The rows below give T cell receptor beta chains drawn from one sample of a study of shared clonotypes between healthy human individuals. Using immunoSEQ multiplex PCR, the repertoire was profiled, and TCRdb retains in-frame clones only, with some absent. The sample includes approximately 2,200,000 clones, about 92% seen only once; the top ten take under 2%. Input material: naive CD8+ T cells from PBMCs. The receptors derive from a man aged 18 to 30 in good health. Some clones in this sample may be carry-over from other donors' samples. The CDR3 runs from the conserved cysteine through the conserved F or W. D genes are given only for firm matches. The size field is filled for only some rows; it gives once, few, many or a size class.

V gene,D gene,J gene,clone size,CDR3 protein,CDR3 DNA
TRBV19,-,TRBJ1-5,once,CASSSRGGSNQPQHF,TGTGCCAGTAGCTCCAGGGGTGGGAGCAATCAGCCCCAGCATTTT
TRBV28,-,TRBJ2-5,-,CASSPKGQLRGMETQYF,TGTGCCAGCAGCCCAAAGGGACAGTTGCGCGGGATGGAGACCCAGTACTTC
TRBV5-8,-,TRBJ2-2,-,CASSLGQPGGELFF,TGTGCCAGCAGCTTGGGCCAACCGGGCGGGGAGCTGTTTTTT
TRBV7-9,-,TRBJ2-2,-,CASSSVSGSNTGELFF,TGTGCCAGCAGCTCGGTCAGCGGGTCGAACACCGGGGAGCTGTTTTTT
TRBV27,-,TRBJ1-1,-,CASSLFGTPLGNTEAFF,TGTGCCAGCAGTTTATTCGGGACCCCTTTAGGGAACACTGAAGCTTTCTTT
TRBV5-4,-,TRBJ2-7,-,CASRLMGQKTYEQYF,TGTGCCAGCAGGCTCATGGGTCAAAAAACCTACGAGCAGTACTTC
TRBV7-9,-,TRBJ1-1,-,CASSDIQGLRTEAFF,TGTGCCAGCAGCGACATACAGGGTCTGCGCACTGAAGCTTTCTTT
TRBV29-1,-,TRBJ1-2,-,CSVVDTSDHGYTF,TGCAGCGTGGTGGACACTTCTGATCATGGCTACACCTTC
TRBV5-1,TRBD2,TRBJ2-2,-,CASSLTSGGTGELFF,TGCGCCAGCAGCTTGACTAGCGGGGGCACCGGGGAGCTGTTTTTT
TRBV27,-,TRBJ1-2,-,CASSSIQSAGYTF,TGTGCCAGCAGTTCCATCCAGTCAGCTGGCTACACCTTC
TRBV5-6,-,TRBJ2-1,-,CASSFGTLTVNEQFF,TGTGCCAGCAGCTTCGGGACATTGACAGTTAATGAGCAGTTCTTC
TRBV7-9,-,TRBJ2-3,-,CASSSPGGGEGTDTQYF,TGTGCCAGCAGCTCCCCCGGAGGCGGGGAGGGCACAGATACGCAGTATTTT
TRBV2,TRBD2,TRBJ2-1,-,CASSEARLVAGVDEQFF,TGTGCCAGCAGTGAAGCGCGTCTCGTAGCGGGAGTGGATGAGCAGTTCTTC
TRBV29-1,-,TRBJ1-2,-,CSVVWPSGGYTF,TGCAGCGTTGTCTGGCCTTCGGGGGGCTACACCTTC
TRBV27,TRBD2,TRBJ2-1,-,CASSLVLAAYNEQFF,TGTGCCAGCAGTTTAGTACTAGCGGCATACAATGAGCAGTTCTTC
TRBV27,-,TRBJ2-1,-,CATQAGFRYNEQFF,TGTGCCACCCAGGCGGGGTTCCGGTACAATGAGCAGTTCTTC
TRBV7-2,TRBD1,TRBJ2-3,once,CASSSRDRGLSDTQYF,TGTGCCAGCAGCTCACGGGACAGGGGGCTCTCAGATACGCAGTATTTT
TRBV30,TRBD1,TRBJ2-2,-,CAWSPRQFRDRGVGELFF,TGTGCCTGGAGTCCGCGTCAATTCCGGGACAGGGGCGTCGGGGAGCTGTTTTTT
TRBV27,-,TRBJ2-7,-,CASSPTGTYEQYF,TGTGCCAGCAGTCCCACCGGAACCTACGAGCAGTACTTC
TRBV4-3,-,TRBJ1-1,-,CASSQGRGTEAFF,TGCGCCAGCAGCCAGGGGAGGGGCACTGAAGCTTTCTTT
TRBV10-3,-,TRBJ1-6,-,CAIGAGEHSPLHF,TGTGCCATCGGGGCAGGGGAACATTCACCCCTCCACTTT
TRBV15,TRBD2,TRBJ2-7,-,CATSAGLVSYEQYF,TGTGCCACCAGCGCAGGACTAGTGTCCTACGAGCAGTACTTC
TRBV7-9,TRBD1,TRBJ2-7,-,CASSWTGGSFDEQYF,TGTGCCAGCAGTTGGACAGGGGGGAGCTTCGACGAGCAGTACTTC
TRBV2,-,TRBJ2-3,once,CASSHPRDRPLVTDTQYF,TGTGCCAGCAGCCACCCCCGGGACCGCCCTCTTGTCACAGATACGCAGTATTTT
TRBV28,TRBD1,TRBJ2-7,-,CASSRTGMDEQYF,TGTGCCAGCAGTAGGACAGGGATGGACGAGCAGTACTTC
TRBV7-9,-,TRBJ2-1,-,CASHVINEQFF,TGTGCCAGCCATGTAATAAATGAGCAGTTCTTC
TRBV27,-,TRBJ2-7,once,CASSRTGYEQYF,TGTGCCAGCAGTCGGACTGGCTACGAGCAGTACTTC
TRBV27,-,TRBJ1-2,-,CASSLHTTGLYYGYTF,TGTGCCAGCAGTTTACACACGACAGGACTTTACTATGGCTACACCTTC
TRBV28,TRBD2,TRBJ2-1,-,CASSPGTSGKDEQFF,TGTGCCAGCAGTCCCGGGACTAGCGGGAAGGATGAGCAGTTCTTC
TRBV7-9,-,TRBJ2-7,-,CASSPREVKFPPYEQYF,TGTGCCAGCAGCCCCAGGGAAGTGAAATTCCCCCCCTACGAGCAGTACTTC
TRBV29-1,-,TRBJ1-3,-,CSAETPLLSGNTIYF,TGCAGCGCCGAAACCCCACTTCTGTCTGGAAACACCATATATTTT
TRBV7-8,-,TRBJ1-2,once,CASSPRATWGDGYTF,TGTGCCAGCAGCCCGCGGGCCACGTGGGGGGATGGCTACACCTTC
TRBV27,-,TRBJ1-1,-,CASSPRVEYTEAFF,TGTGCCAGCAGTCCCCGGGTCGAGTACACTGAAGCTTTCTTT
TRBV7-9,-,TRBJ2-1,-,CASSLLEQGSYEQFF,TGTGCCAGCAGCTTATTGGAACAGGGAAGCTATGAGCAGTTCTTC
TRBV6-5,-,TRBJ2-7,-,CASSYSDGAYEQYF,TGTGCCAGCAGTTACTCGGACGGAGCCTACGAGCAGTACTTC
TRBV7-9,-,TRBJ2-2,few,CASSPNTGELFF,TGTGCCAGCAGCCCAAACACCGGGGAGCTGTTTTTT
TRBV29-1,TRBD1,TRBJ1-1,few,CSVEAAGGAMNTEAFF,TGCAGCGTTGAAGCGGCAGGGGGGGCCATGAACACTGAAGCTTTCTTT
TRBV10-2,TRBD1,TRBJ1-2,-,CATRQGFGYTF,TGCGCCACCAGACAGGGGTTTGGCTACACCTTC
TRBV7-8,TRBD2,TRBJ2-3,-,CASSAGLAGDTQYF,TGTGCCAGCAGCGCCGGACTAGCGGGAGATACGCAGTATTTT
TRBV11-3,TRBD1,TRBJ2-7,-,CASSLVLGQGDYEQYF,TGTGCCAGCAGCTTAGTCCTGGGACAGGGGGACTACGAGCAGTACTTC
TRBV18,-,TRBJ2-1,once,CASSPPGDYNEQFF,TGTGCCAGCTCACCACCGGGAGACTACAATGAGCAGTTCTTC
TRBV9,-,TRBJ2-1,-,CASSAAIIRDNEQFF,TGTGCCAGCAGCGCAGCCATCATAAGGGACAATGAGCAGTTCTTC
TRBV27,TRBD2,TRBJ2-3,-,CASSLWPGGPGTDTQYF,TGTGCCAGCAGTTTATGGCCGGGAGGGCCGGGCACAGATACGCAGTATTTT
TRBV27,-,TRBJ2-2,once,CASNPLPRAVTNTGELFF,TGTGCCAGCAACCCTCTTCCGCGGGCAGTTACGAACACCGGGGAGCTGTTTTTT
TRBV19,TRBD2,TRBJ2-7,-,CASKGLAGGDVHEQYF,TGTGCCAGTAAGGGACTAGCGGGAGGTGACGTCCACGAGCAGTACTTC
TRBV19,-,TRBJ2-1,-,CASSKRAPPSNEQFF,TGTGCCAGTAGCAAGCGGGCGCCCCCTTCCAATGAGCAGTTCTTC
TRBV19,TRBD1,TRBJ1-2,-,CASNPNQLTGVNSGYTF,TGTGCCAGTAATCCTAACCAGTTAACAGGGGTTAACTCTGGCTACACCTTC
TRBV5-1,-,TRBJ2-7,-,CASSFRGGEQYF,TGCGCCAGCAGCTTTCGAGGGGGCGAGCAGTACTTC
TRBV7-9,-,TRBJ2-7,-,CASSSGVSDYEQYF,TGTGCCAGCAGCTCCGGTGTTAGCGACTACGAGCAGTACTTC
TRBV28,-,TRBJ2-3,-,CASSLLAGVADTQYF,TGTGCCAGCAGTTTACTGGCCGGAGTGGCAGATACGCAGTATTTT
TRBV28,TRBD2,TRBJ2-7,once,CASSLFAGGPYEQYF,TGTGCCAGCAGTTTATTTGCGGGAGGGCCCTACGAGCAGTACTTC
TRBV11-2,TRBD1,TRBJ2-2,-,CASSYNPTGGSTGELFF,TGTGCCAGCAGCTACAATCCGACAGGGGGTAGCACCGGGGAGCTGTTTTTT
TRBV5-1,-,TRBJ2-1,-,CASSLVGQGRDEQFF,TGCGCCAGCAGCTTGGTCGGGCAGGGCCGGGATGAGCAGTTCTTC
TRBV27,-,TRBJ2-3,-,CASSLRSTDTQYF,TGTGCCAGCAGTTTACGGTCAACAGATACGCAGTATTTT
TRBV9,-,TRBJ2-2,-,CASSVDSVRGGTGELFF,TGTGCCAGCAGCGTAGATAGTGTCCGAGGAGGGACCGGGGAGCTGTTTTTT
TRBV28,-,TRBJ2-3,-,CASSITTGNTDTQYF,TGTGCCAGCAGCATCACAACAGGGAACACAGATACGCAGTATTTT
TRBV27,-,TRBJ2-4,-,CASSLHGPTKNIQYF,TGTGCCAGCAGTTTACATGGCCCTACCAAAAACATTCAGTACTTC
TRBV7-9,TRBD1,TRBJ2-7,-,CASSSDRAEQYF,TGTGCCAGCAGCAGCGACAGGGCCGAGCAGTACTTC
TRBV6-5,-,TRBJ2-1,-,CASSYSGAHNEQFF,TGTGCCAGCAGTTATAGTGGGGCACACAATGAGCAGTTCTTC